This T cell receptor beta chain was identified during a study of shared clonotypes between healthy human individuals (TCRdb year 2020). For the study in its entirety: A couple of women and a few men aged 18 to 49 years were included in the cohort. Per donor, three plates each were used for CD4 naive and CD4 memory, two for CD8 naive, and one for CD8 memory. Leukapheresis yielded between about 0.9 and 10 billion PBMCs per donor. Blood TCR repertoires of a handful of healthy adults were deeply sequenced to estimate repertoire size and the extent of clonotype sharing between individuals. To increase sequencing depth and limit assay-specific biases, TCR repertoire library preparation and sequencing were carried out by different laboratories using diverse techniques.

Using the deep immunoSEQ assay, multiplex PCR amplified TCR CDR3 regions from genomic DNA. For each cell subset, the extracted genomic DNA was distributed evenly across all wells of several immunoSEQ 96-well plates, and each plate served as one replicate. For sorted subsets, each replicate PCR was loaded with 200 to 250 ng genomic DNA, equivalent to some 31,000 T cell genomes. Purified libraries were quantified with a Qubit 3.0 fluorometer, sized on a Bioanalyzer 2100, and re-quantified with the KAPA Library Quantification kit. Each immunoSEQ 96-well plate was sequenced on its own single-read 150-cycle Illumina NextSeq 550 flow cell. From the authors' description of their analysis: Because the immunoSEQ output held only junctional sequences and lacked quality scores, the filtering could not match the filtering applied to full-length reads. To assign V/J genes and CDR3, sequences were annotated using PyIR, a Python wrapper for IgBLAST v1.9, with IMGT germline references. Reads were filtered out if the reads had weak V/J assignments (E-value above 1e-6), no CDR3, stop codons, out-of-frame junctions, or ambiguous translated residues. V3J clonotypes were defined as sequences sharing an identical inferred V gene, J gene, and CDR3 amino acid sequence. To compute the percentage overlap between repertoires, the number of shared unique clonotypes was divided by the size of the smaller repertoire. Three approaches were used to assess repertoire richness: RTK rarefaction, the Chao1 estimator, and Recon v2.1 estimates of unobserved clonotypes. Generation probabilities were computed with OLGA for all TCRbeta clonotypes obtained by the gDNA method from several donors. Entries here come from immuneACCESS through TCRdb and include only in-frame sequences with V and J called. Some clones fail to appear in such tables; in the studies checked, an unresolved V gene covers under half of the shortfall, and the cause of the remainder is unknown. V, J and clone size were drawn from that table, and D and trimming were deduced from the DNA. Across this sample there are about 2 million clones, with 85% to 95% seen only once. The ten largest clonotypes hold more than 0.95% of the sample.

A note on this clone: The antigen it binds to is not known. Base qualities are not at hand, and no much larger clone is one base apart. Other DNA variants within this sample encode the same CDR3.

V was cut back by 3 bases and J by 6 bases, leaving a gap of 5 bases between them. Taken from the germline V gene, the CDR1 and CDR2 loops are SGDLS and YYNGEE. The CDR3 has 11 amino acids, counting the end cysteine and phenylalanine. Of the read, only the CDR3 DNA is kept; its 33 bases are in frame from base 1. CD8 naive samples were CD45RO-negative cells positively selected for CCR7, giving a CD45RA+CCR7+ population that excluded TemRA cells. The donors were healthy, HIV-negative adults who had no recently reported acute infections or vaccinations. All donors were Caucasian adults living in Nashville, Tennessee, USA. Blood was obtained by leukapheresis, after which PBMCs were separated by Ficoll-Histopaque density gradient centrifugation and cryopreserved in liquid nitrogen vapor phase. Analytical flow cytometry was used to check the purity and quantity of every magnetically sorted T cell population. Genomic DNA was isolated from every sorted fraction and measured by UV absorbance on a Nanodrop 2000c.

Broader findings and caveats from the paper: Higher generation probabilities were observed for clonotypes shared by all four sorted-subset donors than for non-shared clonotypes. The small number of donors limited the genetic and exposure-history diversity represented. Sampling was restricted to blood, and TCR repertoires in tissues likely differ from the TCR repertoires found in blood. Pairwise subsampling indicated that sequencing depth was expected to affect the degree of clonotype sharing among donors. Rarefaction of sorted-subset datasets indicated incomplete sequencing despite the large sequencing depth. About 4.5% of naive CD4, 3.5% of naive CD8, roughly 2.4% of memory CD4, and about 0.4% of memory CD8 clonotypes were shared across four donors. Estimated clonotype richness was generally larger for naive than for memory subsets.

This TCR derives from a man aged 18 to 35 in good health. Sequencing input: naive CD8+ T cells sorted from blood. The cell subset or site label corresponds to: CD45RA+CCR7+. The chain is assembled from TRBV9 and TRBJ2-3, with the D segment identity uncertain. The CDR3 protein: CASSGMDTQYF. The nucleotide sequence reads TGTGCCAGCAGCGGAATGGATACGCAGTATTTT.